The 15 T cell receptor beta chains below come from one sample, sequenced in a study of T cell responses to AZD1222 COVID-19 vaccine. Assay: immunoSEQ multiplex PCR; the TCRdb copy retains only in-frame clones and omits some. Among 200,000 to 300,000 clones, over 85% were seen once, and the ten largest hold around 0.58%. The sequenced sample was peripheral blood, obtained on day 0 of AZD1222 vaccination. The receptors come from an adult in good health.

This sequence joins TRBV7-2 and TRBJ2-7; 12 bases line up with TRBD2. Unmatched junction bases numbered 21, after V lost 5 bases and J lost 7 bases. This CDR3 has 19 amino acids. From germline, CDR1 is SGHTA and CDR2 FQGNSA. DNA of the CDR3: TGTGCCAGCAGCACACGCGGACTAGCGGGAATCACTACTACGCGAGAGCAGTACTTC. This codes for CASSTRGLAGITTTREQYF.

V is TRBV6-6 and J is TRBJ2-1; the D gene could be TRBD1 or TRBD2 (5 bases each). The CDR3 is made up of 14 amino acids. Trimming took 10 bases from V and 4 from J, leaving 17 bases between them. Germline CDR1 reads MNHNY; CDR2 reads SVGAGI (reference sequence). The chain's CDR3 is CATGEGLRYNEQFF. As DNA, the CDR3 is TGTGCCACCGGCGAGGGGTTAAGGTACAATGAGCAGTTCTTC.

The CDR3 loop reads CAISDNSEQYF. The CDR3 coding sequence is TGTGCCATCAGTGATAACTCCGAGCAGTACTTC. The chain links TRBV10-3 to TRBJ2-7; D unresolved. The CDR3 length is 11 residues. Germline CDR1 and CDR2: ENHRY and SYGVKD. V was clipped by 3 bases and J by 6 bases, with 6 bases between them.

The rearrangement joins TRBV4-1 to TRBJ1-2, with 9 bases identical to TRBD1. The length of the CDR3 is 13 residues. Germline trimming cut 4 bases from V and 7 bases from J; bases unmatched to any gene: 4. Germline V gives CDR1 MGHRA, CDR2 YSYEKL. Here the CDR3 reads CASSRTGGGGYTF. The CDR3, as DNA: TGCGCCAGCAGCCGAACAGGGGGCGGTGGCTACACCTTC.

The chain carries TRBV28 and TRBJ1-2, with D perhaps matching TRBD1 (6 bases). The CDR3 is made up of 12 amino acids. With 7 bases removed from V and 5 bases from J, the gap between germline ends came to 11 bases. CDR1 and CDR2 (germline): MDHEN, SYDVKM. CDR3 protein: CASNTGWYGYTF. The DNA of the CDR3 is TGTGCCAGCAATACAGGGTGGTATGGCTACACCTTC.

The V gene is TRBV11-2, the J gene TRBJ2-3; 9 bases are a match to TRBD2. CDR1 is SGHAT, CDR2 FQNNGV, per germline. The CDR3 spans 14 residues. Trimming removed 3 bases from V and 5 bases from J; junction bases left unmatched: 3. For the CDR3, the DNA is TGTGCCAGCAGCTTTCGACTAGCGGTAGATACGCAGTATTTT. Its translation: CASSFRLAVDTQYF.

This chain joins TRBV10-3 and TRBJ1-2; D is ambiguous. The CDR3 length is 15 residues. Germline CDR1 reads ENHRY; CDR2 reads SYGVKD. Deletions cut 7 bases from V and 4 bases from J, with 19 bases between. DNA for the CDR3: TGTGCCATCACCAGTTCTGGGATCGGGGTCTATGGCTACACCTTC. Translation: CAITSSGIGVYGYTF.

The chain recombines TRBV18 with TRBJ2-1, with 7 bases that match TRBD2. Trimming took 3 bases from V and 8 from J; bases not matched to a gene: 13. The CDR3 runs to 16 residues. CDR1 is KGHSH, CDR2 LQKENI, per germline. The CDR3 bases are TGTGCCAGCTCACCCGGACTAGGTCTTTCCGGGGATGAGCAGTTCTTC. The encoded protein is CASSPGLGLSGDEQFF.

The chain combines TRBV7-9 with TRBJ2-2; D ambiguous. The V gene lost 5 bases and the J gene lost 4 bases, with 5 bases spanning the gap. CDR1 and CDR2 (germline): SEHNR, FQNEAQ (reference sequence). This CDR3 is 12 amino acids long. The DNA of the CDR3 is TGTGCCAGCAGCCCATTCACCGGGGAGCTGTTTTTT. Its translation: CASSPFTGELFF.

The chain joins TRBV27 to TRBJ2-7; D remains ambiguous. The V gene's germline CDR1 is MNHEY and CDR2 SMNVEV (reference sequence). The CDR3 extends over 15 amino acids. Trimming removed 1 base at V and 2 bases at J, with 12 bases between. The CDR3 region has the DNA TGTGCCAGCAGTTTATTTATGGGCAGTACCTACGAGCAGTACTTC. Its protein is CASSLFMGSTYEQYF.

The chain has TRBV5-1 and TRBJ1-1, with D unclear. The germline V gene encodes CDR1 SGHRS and CDR2 YFSETQ. V lost 0 bases and J 6 bases, leaving 15 bases between the germline ends. The CDR3 extends over 15 amino acids. CDR3 loop: CASSLEARPHPEAFF. CDR3 nucleotides: TGCGCCAGCAGCTTGGAGGCCAGGCCTCACCCTGAAGCTTTCTTT.

This sequence joins TRBV5-4 and TRBJ2-1; possibly TRBD1 or TRBD2 for D (5 bases each). Germline V gene sequence: CDR1 SGHNT, CDR2 YYREEE (reference sequence). This CDR3 comprises 15 residues. The V end lost 3 bases, the J end lost 6 bases, and 16 bases lay between the germline ends. The CDR3 DNA reads TGTGCCAGCAGCTCGAAGGGACGGTCAAGCAATGAGCAGTTCTTC. Translating gives CASSSKGRSSNEQFF.

On this clone itself: Additional DNA sequences in this sample encode the identical CDR3. This chain connects TRBV5-1 to TRBJ2-5; weak D call: TRBD2 (5 bases). Trimming shortened V by 0 bases and J by 5 bases, and 5 bases separated the two germline ends. Looked up from germline, CDR1 is SGHRS and CDR2 is YFSETQ. This CDR3 spans 12 amino acids. The CDR3 spells CASSLAGETQYF. CDR3 bases: TGCGCCAGCAGCTTGGCGGGGGAGACCCAGTACTTC. The complete variable domain, with remaining parts taken from reference TRBV5-1 and TRBJ2-5, reads KAGVTQTPRYLIKTRGQQVTLSCSPISGHRSVSWYQQTPGQGLQFLFEYFSETQRNKGNFPGRFSGRQFSNSRSEMNVSTLELGDSALYLCASSLAGETQYFGPGTRLLVL.

V and J are TRBV5-5 and TRBJ2-4; D might be TRBD1 (7 bases). The length of the CDR3 is 14 residues. Germline CDR1 reads SGHKS; CDR2 reads YYEKEE (reference sequence). The V and J ends lost 4 bases and 6 bases respectively, with 14 bases between them. For the CDR3, the DNA is TGTGCCAGCAGCGGAGGGACAGAACTAAACATTCAGTACTTC. It encodes CASSGGTELNIQYF.

This clone occurred once. The chain uses TRBV5-1 and TRBJ1-2; D is undetermined. Germline CDR1 SGHRS, CDR2 YFSETQ. The CDR3 has 12 residues. V gave up 0 bases and J gave up 7 bases, with 7 bases separating them. CDR3 sequence reads: CASSLGNGGYTF. The CDR3 DNA reads as TGCGCCAGCAGCTTGGGTAACGGTGGCTACACCTTC.